A selection of T cell receptor beta chains follows, all from one sample in a study of spatial heterogeneity in lung cancer. TCRdb reprocessed the 5' RACE reads via MiXCR and lists one record per CDR3 protein. Here the sample spans about 2,100 distinct CDR3 sequences, approximately 8.4% being singletons. The source material was normal lung tissue next to the tumor, sampled at surgery. The source is a female donor with early-stage non-small cell lung cancer. The conserved cysteine and the conserved F or W are not part of the CDR3 here. Some rows have no size entry. The others give once, few or many, or a class for an expanded clone.

medium-sized	TRBV18	ASSTRTDTQY
NA	TRBV5-4	ASNGQGKGAGELF
medium-sized	TRBV10-3	AISSTGTGEGYT
medium-sized	TRBV19	ASSARENTGELF
many	TRBV19	ASKPGTASTDTQY
medium-sized	TRBV27	ASSLMTGGADGYT
medium-sized	TRBV24-1	ATSVNNEQF
medium-sized	TRBV20-1	SAREDEQF
medium-sized	TRBV5-1	ASMDRGGRETQY
medium-sized	TRBV21-1	ASSKAEAGSEETQY
NA	TRBV6-6	ASSPRSAGNQPQH
medium-sized	TRBV21-1	ASSKVGRGPLMNTEAF
medium-sized	TRBV11-2	ASSLEQGQITDTQY
medium-sized	TRBV20-1	SANSPLRPSSYEQY
medium-sized	TRBV7-9	ASSLGQSSYNSPLH
medium-sized	TRBV7-9	ASSFRQGHYEQY
medium-sized	TRBV7-2	ASSLILGAFVDEQF
NA	TRBV7-2	ASSSRYARTSGLSYEQY
medium-sized	TRBV28	ASSLEGINSPLH
few	TRBV29-1	SVDGTGTSGGGNEQF
medium-sized	TRBV10-3	AISEGRPTDTQY
few	TRBV5-1	ASSSTGASTLEQY
NA	TRBV5-1	ASSPGTGSNQPQH
medium-sized	TRBV5-1	ASRASGNTGELF
many	TRBV14	ASSQDFRTSGRSGYNEQF
medium-sized	TRBV6-5	ASRYPGQGRGGEQY
medium-sized	TRBV7-9	ASSSIFRGEEETQY
medium-sized	TRBV7-2	ASSSLPVLTDTQY
few	TRBV30	AWLADHYNEQF
medium-sized	TRBV9	ASSVVGTGLIGELF
medium-sized	TRBV5-6	ASRTASYGYT
medium-sized	TRBV4-1	ASSQEGARGEDTQY
medium-sized	TRBV7-9	FVGIAKNIQY
medium-sized	TRBV9	ASSPRGGADTQY
medium-sized	TRBV6-4	ASSSQGDLGEQF
medium-sized	TRBV7-2	ASSLARGDEQF
medium-sized	TRBV7-9	ASSRTTGGAQPQH
medium-sized	TRBV29-1	SAQGHLEKLF
NA	TRBV7-2	ASSPWSGETQY